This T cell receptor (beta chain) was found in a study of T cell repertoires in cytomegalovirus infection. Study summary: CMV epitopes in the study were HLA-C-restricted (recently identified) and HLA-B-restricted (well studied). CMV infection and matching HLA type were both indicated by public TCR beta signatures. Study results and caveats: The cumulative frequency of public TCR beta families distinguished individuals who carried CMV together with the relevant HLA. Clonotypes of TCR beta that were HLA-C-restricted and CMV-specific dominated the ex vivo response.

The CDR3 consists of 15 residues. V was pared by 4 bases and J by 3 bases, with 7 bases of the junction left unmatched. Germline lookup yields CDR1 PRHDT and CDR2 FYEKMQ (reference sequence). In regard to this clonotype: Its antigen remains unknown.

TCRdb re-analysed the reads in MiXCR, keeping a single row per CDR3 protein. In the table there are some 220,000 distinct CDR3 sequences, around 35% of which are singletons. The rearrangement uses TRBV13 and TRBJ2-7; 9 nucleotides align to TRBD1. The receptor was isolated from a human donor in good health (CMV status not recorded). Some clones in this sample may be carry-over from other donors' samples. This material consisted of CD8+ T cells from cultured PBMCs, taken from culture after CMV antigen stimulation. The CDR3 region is CASSYPGTGNYEQYF. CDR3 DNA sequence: TGTGCCAGCAGCTACCCCGGGACAGGGAACTACGAGCAGTACTTC.